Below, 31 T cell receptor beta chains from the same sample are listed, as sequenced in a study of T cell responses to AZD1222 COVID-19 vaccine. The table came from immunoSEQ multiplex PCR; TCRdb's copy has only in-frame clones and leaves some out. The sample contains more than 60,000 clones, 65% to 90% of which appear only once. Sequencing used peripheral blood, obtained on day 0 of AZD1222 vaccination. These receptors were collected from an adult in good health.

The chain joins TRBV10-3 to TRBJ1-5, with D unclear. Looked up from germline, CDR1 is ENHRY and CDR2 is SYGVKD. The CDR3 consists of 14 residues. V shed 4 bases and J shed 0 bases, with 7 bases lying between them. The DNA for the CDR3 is TGTGCCATCAGTGTTTCGAATAGCAATCAGCCCCAGCATTTT. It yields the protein CAISVSNSNQPQHF.

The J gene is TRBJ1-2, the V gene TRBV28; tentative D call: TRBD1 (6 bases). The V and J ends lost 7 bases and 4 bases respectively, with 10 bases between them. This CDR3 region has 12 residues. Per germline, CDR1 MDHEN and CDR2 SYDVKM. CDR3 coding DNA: TGTGCCAGCACCACAGGGATCTATGGCTACACCTTC. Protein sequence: CASTTGIYGYTF.

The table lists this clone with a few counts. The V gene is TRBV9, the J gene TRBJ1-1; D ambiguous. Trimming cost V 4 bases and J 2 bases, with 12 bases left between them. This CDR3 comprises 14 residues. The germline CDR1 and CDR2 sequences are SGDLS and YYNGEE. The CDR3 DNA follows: TGTGCCAGCAGCCCCAGCGACCTAAACACTGAAGCTTTCTTT. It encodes CASSPSDLNTEAFF.

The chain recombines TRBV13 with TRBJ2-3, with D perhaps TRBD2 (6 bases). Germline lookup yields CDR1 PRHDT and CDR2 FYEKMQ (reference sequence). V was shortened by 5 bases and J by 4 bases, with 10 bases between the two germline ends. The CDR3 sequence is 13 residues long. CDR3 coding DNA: TGTGCCAGCAGCAGGCGGGACTCAGATACGCAGTATTTT. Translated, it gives CASSRRDSDTQYF.

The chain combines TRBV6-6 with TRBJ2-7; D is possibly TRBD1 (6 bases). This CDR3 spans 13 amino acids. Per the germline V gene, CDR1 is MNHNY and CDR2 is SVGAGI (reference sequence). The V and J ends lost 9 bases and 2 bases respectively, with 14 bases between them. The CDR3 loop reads CASKDGQTYEQYF. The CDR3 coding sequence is TGTGCCAGTAAGGACGGACAGACCTACGAGCAGTACTTC.

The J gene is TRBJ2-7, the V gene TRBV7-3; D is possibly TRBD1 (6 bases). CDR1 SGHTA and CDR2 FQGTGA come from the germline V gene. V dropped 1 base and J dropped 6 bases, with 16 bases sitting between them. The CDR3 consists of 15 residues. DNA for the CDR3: TGTGCCAGCAGCTTAAGAGCGACAGGAACAGGCGAGCAGTACTTC. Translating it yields CASSLRATGTGEQYF.

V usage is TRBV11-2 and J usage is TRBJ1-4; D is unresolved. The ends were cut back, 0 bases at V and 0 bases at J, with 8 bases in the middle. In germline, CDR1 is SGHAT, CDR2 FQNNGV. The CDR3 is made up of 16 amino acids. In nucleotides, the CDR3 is TGTGCCAGCAGCTTAGATCGTGCCGCAACTAATGAAAAACTGTTTTTT. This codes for CASSLDRAATNEKLFF.

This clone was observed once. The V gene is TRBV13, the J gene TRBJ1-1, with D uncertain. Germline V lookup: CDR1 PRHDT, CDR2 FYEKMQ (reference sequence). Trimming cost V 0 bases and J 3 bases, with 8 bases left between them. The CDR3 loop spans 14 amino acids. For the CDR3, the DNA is TGTGCCAGCAGCTTAGGGAACGGGGACACTGAAGCTTTCTTT. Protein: CASSLGNGDTEAFF.

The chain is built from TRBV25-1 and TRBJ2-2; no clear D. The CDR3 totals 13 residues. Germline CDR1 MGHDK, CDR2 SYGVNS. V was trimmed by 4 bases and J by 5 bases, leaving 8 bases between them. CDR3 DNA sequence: TGTGCCAGCAGTGGGGCAATAACCGGGGAGCTGTTTTTT. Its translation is CASSGAITGELFF.

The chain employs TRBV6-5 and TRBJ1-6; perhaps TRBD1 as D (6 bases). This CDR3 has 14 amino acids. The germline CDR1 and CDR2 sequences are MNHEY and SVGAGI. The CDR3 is CAGGETFPVSPLHF. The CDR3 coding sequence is TGTGCGGGGGGCGAAACTTTTCCTGTTTCACCCCTCCACTTT.

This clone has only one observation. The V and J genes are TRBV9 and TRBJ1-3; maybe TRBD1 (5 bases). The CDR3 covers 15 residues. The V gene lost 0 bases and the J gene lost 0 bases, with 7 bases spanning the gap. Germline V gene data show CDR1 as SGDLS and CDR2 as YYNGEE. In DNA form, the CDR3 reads TGTGCCAGCAGCGTAGAAGGGGTCTCTGGAAACACCATATATTTT. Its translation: CASSVEGVSGNTIYF.

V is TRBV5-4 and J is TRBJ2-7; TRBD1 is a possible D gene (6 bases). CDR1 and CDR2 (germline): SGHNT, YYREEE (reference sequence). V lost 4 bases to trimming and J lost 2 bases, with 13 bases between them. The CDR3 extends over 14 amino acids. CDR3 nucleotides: TGTGCCAGCAGCGCCCCGGACAGAACCTACGAGCAGTACTTC. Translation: CASSAPDRTYEQYF.

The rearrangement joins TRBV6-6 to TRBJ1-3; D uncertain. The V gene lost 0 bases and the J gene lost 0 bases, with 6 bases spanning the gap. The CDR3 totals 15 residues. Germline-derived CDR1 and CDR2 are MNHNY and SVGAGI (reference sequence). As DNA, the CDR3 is TGTGCCAGCAGTTACTCGAGCGTCTCTGGAAACACCATATATTTT. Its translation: CASSYSSVSGNTIYF.

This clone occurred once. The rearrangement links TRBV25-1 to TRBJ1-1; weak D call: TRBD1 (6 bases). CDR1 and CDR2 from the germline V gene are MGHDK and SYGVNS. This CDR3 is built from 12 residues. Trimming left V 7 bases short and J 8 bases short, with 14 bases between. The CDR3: CASTRTQGEAFF. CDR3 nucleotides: TGTGCCAGCACCCGAACTCAGGGGGAAGCTTTCTTT.

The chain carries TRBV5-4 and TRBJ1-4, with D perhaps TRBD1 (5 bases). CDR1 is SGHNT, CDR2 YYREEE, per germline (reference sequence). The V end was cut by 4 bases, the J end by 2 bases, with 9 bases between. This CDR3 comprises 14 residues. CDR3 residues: CASSRGGTNEKLFF. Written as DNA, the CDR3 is TGTGCCAGCAGCCGCGGGGGGACTAATGAAAAACTGTTTTTT.

CDR3 in amino acids: CASSPDPGSPLHF. The CDR3 DNA follows: TGTGCCAGCAGCCCGGATCCCGGGTCACCCCTCCACTTT. The chain combines TRBV5-4 with TRBJ1-6; D is undetermined. The CDR3 loop spans 13 amino acids. Germline-derived CDR1 and CDR2 are SGHNT and YYREEE (reference sequence). Trimming shortened V by 4 bases and J by 10 bases, and 12 bases separated the two germline ends.

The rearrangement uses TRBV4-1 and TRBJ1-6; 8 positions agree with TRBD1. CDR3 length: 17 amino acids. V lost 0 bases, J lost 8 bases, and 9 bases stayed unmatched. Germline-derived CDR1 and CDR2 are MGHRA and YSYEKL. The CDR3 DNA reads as TGCGCCAGCAGCCAAGAGCGGGACAGGCTTTCTCATTCACCCCTCCACTTT. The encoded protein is CASSQERDRLSHSPLHF.

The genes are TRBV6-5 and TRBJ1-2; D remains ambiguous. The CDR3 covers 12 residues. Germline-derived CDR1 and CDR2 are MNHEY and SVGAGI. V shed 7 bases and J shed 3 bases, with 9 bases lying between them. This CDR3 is CASTHGDYGYTF. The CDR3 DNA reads TGTGCCAGCACCCACGGGGACTATGGCTACACCTTC.

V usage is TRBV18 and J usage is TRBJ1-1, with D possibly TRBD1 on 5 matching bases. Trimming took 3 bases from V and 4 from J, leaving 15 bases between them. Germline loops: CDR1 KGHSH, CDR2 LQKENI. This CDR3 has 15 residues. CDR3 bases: TGTGCCAGCTCACCCCAAATAAATGGGGGCACTGAAGCTTTCTTT. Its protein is CASSPQINGGTEAFF.

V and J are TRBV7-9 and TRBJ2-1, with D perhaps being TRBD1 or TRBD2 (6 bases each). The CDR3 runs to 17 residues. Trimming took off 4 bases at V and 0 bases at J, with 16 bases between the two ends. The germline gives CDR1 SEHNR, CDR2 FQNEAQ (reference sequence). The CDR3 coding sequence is TGTGCCAGCAGCTCGACCGGGGGCTCCAACTCCTACAATGAGCAGTTCTTC. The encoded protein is CASSSTGGSNSYNEQFF.

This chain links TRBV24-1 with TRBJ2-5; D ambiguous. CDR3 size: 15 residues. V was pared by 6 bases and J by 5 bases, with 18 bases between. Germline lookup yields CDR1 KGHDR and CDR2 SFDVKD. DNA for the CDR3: TGTGCCACCAGTTCCGGTCGGACGCTGGGGGAGACCCAGTACTTC. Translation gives CATSSGRTLGETQYF.

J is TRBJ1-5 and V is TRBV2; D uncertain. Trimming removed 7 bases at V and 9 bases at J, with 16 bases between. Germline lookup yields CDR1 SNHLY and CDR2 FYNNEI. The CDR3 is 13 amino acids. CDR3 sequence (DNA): TGTGCCAGCACAAGAACCGGCGAGGGGCCCCAGCATTTT. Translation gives CASTRTGEGPQHF.

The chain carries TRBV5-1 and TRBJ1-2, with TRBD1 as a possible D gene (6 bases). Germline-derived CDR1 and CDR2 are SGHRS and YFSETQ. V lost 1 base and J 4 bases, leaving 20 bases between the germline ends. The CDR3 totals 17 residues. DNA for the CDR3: TGCGCCAGCAGCTTGACCGGACAGACGTTTCAGAGCTATGGCTACACCTTC. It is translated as CASSLTGQTFQSYGYTF.

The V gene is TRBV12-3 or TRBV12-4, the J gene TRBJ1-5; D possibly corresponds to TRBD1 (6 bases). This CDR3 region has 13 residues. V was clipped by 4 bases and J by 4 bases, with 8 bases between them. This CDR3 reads CASSWRGNQPQHF. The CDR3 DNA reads TGTGCCAGCAGTTGGAGGGGGAATCAGCCCCAGCATTTT.

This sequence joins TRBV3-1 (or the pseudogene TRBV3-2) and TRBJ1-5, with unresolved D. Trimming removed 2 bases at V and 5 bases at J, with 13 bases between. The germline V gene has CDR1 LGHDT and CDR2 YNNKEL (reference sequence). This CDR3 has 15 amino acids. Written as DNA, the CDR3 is TGTGCCAGCAGCCAATTTTTGCCGGGCCATCAGCCCCAGCATTTT. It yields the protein CASSQFLPGHQPQHF.

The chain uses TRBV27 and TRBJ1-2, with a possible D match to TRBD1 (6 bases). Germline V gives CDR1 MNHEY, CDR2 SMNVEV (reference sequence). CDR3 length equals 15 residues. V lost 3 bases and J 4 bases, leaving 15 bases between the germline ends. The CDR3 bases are TGTGCCAGCAGTTTCGCGGACAGACCCTCCTATGGCTACACCTTC. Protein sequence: CASSFADRPSYGYTF.

The CDR3: CASSYGTGPRTIYF. CDR3 nucleotides: TGTGCCAGCAGTTACGGGACAGGCCCGAGGACCATATATTTT. The chain couples TRBV6-5 to TRBJ1-3, with 8 bases fitting TRBD1. V trimming: 2 bases; J trimming: 10 bases; junction bases outside the gene matches: 7. CDR3 length: 14 residues. The germline V gene encodes CDR1 MNHEY and CDR2 SVGAGI.

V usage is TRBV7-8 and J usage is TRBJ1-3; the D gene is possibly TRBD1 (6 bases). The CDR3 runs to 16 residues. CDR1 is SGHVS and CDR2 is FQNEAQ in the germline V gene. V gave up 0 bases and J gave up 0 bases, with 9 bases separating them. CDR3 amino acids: CASSLATGSSGNTIYF. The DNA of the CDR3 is TGTGCCAGCAGCTTAGCGACAGGCAGCTCTGGAAACACCATATATTTT.

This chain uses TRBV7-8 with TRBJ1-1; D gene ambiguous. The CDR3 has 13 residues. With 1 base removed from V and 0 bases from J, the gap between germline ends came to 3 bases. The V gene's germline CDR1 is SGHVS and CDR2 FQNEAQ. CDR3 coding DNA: TGTGCCAGCAGCTTAGTCCTGAACACTGAAGCTTTCTTT. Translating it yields CASSLVLNTEAFF.

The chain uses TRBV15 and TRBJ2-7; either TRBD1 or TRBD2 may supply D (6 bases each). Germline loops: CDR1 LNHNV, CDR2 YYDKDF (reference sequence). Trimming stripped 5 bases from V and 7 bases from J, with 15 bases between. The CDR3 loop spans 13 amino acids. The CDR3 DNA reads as TGTGCCACCAGCCCTGGGCAGGGGAGGGAGCAGTACTTC. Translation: CATSPGQGREQYF. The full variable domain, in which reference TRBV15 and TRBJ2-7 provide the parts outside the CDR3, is DAMVIQNPRYQVTQFGKPVTLSCSQTLNHNVMYWYQQKSSQAPKLLFHYYDKDFNNEADTPDNFQSRRPNTSFCFLDIRSPGLGDTAMYLCATSPGQGREQYFGPGTRLTVT.

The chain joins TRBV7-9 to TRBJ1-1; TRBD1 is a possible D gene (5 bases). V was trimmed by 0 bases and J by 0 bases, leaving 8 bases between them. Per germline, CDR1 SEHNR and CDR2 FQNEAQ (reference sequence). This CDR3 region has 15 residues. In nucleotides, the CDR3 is TGTGCCAGCAGCTTAGCGCAGGGTATGAACACTGAAGCTTTCTTT. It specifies CASSLAQGMNTEAFF. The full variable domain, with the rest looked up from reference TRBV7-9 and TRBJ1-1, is DTGVSQNPRHKITKRGQNVTFRCDPISEHNRLYWYRQTLGQGPEFLTYFQNEAQLEKSRLLSDRFSAERPKGSFSTLEIQRTEQGDSAMYLCASSLAQGMNTEAFFGQGTRLTVV.